This T cell receptor (beta chain) emerged from a study of somatic mutations in cytotoxic T cells in rheumatoid arthritis. The CDR3 sequence is 13 residues long. V was pared by 10 bases and J by 4 bases, with 16 bases between. The germline V gene encodes CDR1 LNHDA and CDR2 SQIVND (reference sequence). Assay used: immunoSEQ multiplex PCR; TCRdb lists only in-frame clones, some missing. The sample records approximately 20,000 clones, around 81% being singletons. J is TRBJ1-2 and V is TRBV19; D possibly corresponds to TRBD1 (6 bases). The sample taken for sequencing was CD8+ T cells sorted from blood. The receptor was derived from a man aged 18 to 30 with rheumatoid arthritis. The CDR3 coding sequence is TGTGCCACATCGACAGGAATAACCTATGGCTACACCTTC. This translates into CATSTGITYGYTF.